This T cell receptor (beta chain) was retrieved from a study of cytotoxic CD8 clonotypes in ibrutinib-treated CLL. Study details: Recorded responses included some 24 partial and 2 complete; following median roughly 68 months, roughly 15 stayed remitted and roughly 12 progressed.

Profiled with immunoSEQ multiplex PCR; TCRdb holds only in-frame clones, not every one. This table holds some 85,000 clones, roughly three quarters found once. Remarks on this clone: Its target is not known.

General observations from the study: Treatment saw public clonotypes, which were uncommon, either contract or stay stable.

V was trimmed by 0 bases and J by 3 bases, leaving 8 bases between them. The CDR3 runs to 14 residues. Germline assignment: CDR1 SNHLY and CDR2 FYNNEI. This rearrangement joins TRBV2 to TRBJ1-2; maybe TRBD1 (5 bases). The TCR comes from a human donor with chronic lymphocytic leukemia. Here the sequenced sample was PBMCs, taken after 24 months of ibrutinib treatment. The CDR3 DNA sequence: TGTGCCAGCAGTGAAGCGGGGGGGGACTATGGCTACACCTTC. Translating gives CASSEAGGDYGYTF.